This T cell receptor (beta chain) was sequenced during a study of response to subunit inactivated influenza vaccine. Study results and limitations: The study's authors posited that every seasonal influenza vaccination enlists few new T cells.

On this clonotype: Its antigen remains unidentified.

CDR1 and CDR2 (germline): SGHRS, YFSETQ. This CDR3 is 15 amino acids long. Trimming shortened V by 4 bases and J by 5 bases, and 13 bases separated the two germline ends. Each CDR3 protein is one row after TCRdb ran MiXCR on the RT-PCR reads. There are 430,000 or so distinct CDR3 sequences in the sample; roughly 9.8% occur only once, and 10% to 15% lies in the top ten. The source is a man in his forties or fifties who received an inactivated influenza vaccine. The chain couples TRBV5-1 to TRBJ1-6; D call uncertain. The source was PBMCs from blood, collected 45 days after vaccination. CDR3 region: CASSGLGQNNSPLHF. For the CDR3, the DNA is TGCGCCAGCAGCGGACTCGGTCAGAATAATTCACCCCTCCACTTT.